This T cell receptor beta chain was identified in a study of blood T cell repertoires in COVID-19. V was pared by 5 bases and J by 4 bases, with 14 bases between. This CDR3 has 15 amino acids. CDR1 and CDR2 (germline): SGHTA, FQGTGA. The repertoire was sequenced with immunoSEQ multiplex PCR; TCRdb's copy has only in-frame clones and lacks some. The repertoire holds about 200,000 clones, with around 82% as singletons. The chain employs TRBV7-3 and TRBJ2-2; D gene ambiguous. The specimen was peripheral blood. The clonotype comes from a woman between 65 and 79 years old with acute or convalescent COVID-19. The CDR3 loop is CASSPVRASTGELFF. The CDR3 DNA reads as TGTGCCAGCAGCCCCGTTAGAGCGAGCACCGGGGAGCTGTTTTTT.